This paragraph covers one TCR beta chain sequence. Antigen specificity is unknown. This was the immunoSEQ version 4 assay in survey mode. Sequencing was performed with immunoSEQ multiplex PCR; in TCRdb, only in-frame clones are kept and a portion is missing. The sample records roughly 43,000 clones, around 92% being singletons. This record belongs to a study of persistence of HIV-infected CD4 T cells. Study conclusions and caveats: Antigen-responding cells were enriched for degenerate expanded CDR3beta sequences. Within sorted populations, more oligoclonal TCRs accompanied more oligoclonal proviruses.

This nonspecific control used anti-CD3/anti-CD28 bead stimulation of CD4+ T cells. CD4+ T cells upregulating both CD40 ligand and CD69 were sorted as responding cells. Germline V lookup: CDR1 MGHRA, CDR2 YSYEKL. This CDR3 contains 18 residues. Trimming cost V 4 bases and J 0 bases, with 19 bases left between them. The clonotype was recovered from an adult man with HIV who was CMV-seropositive. V usage is TRBV4-1 and J usage is TRBJ2-1; no clear D. The sequenced sample was CD4+ T cells sorted from PBMCs after roughly 17-hour stimulation, obtained from a patient who received antiretroviral therapy. The CDR3 spells CASSLIPGQRASYNEQFF. The CDR3, as DNA: TGCGCCAGCAGCCTGATCCCGGGCCAAAGGGCCTCCTACAATGAGCAGTTCTTC.